Given below is one T cell receptor beta chain in context. One junction end disagrees with the germline gene, perhaps due to a read error. The germline gives CDR1 GTSNPN, CDR2 SVGIG (reference sequence). The CDR3 is 13 amino acids. This specimen comes from a study of CD8 T cells in Susac syndrome. CD8+ and CD4+ T cells from blood underwent TCR beta sequencing. Multiple sclerosis controls were treatment-naive patients with stable or active relapsing-remitting disease. An amount of RNA that ranged from roughly 0.5 to 1 ug was reverse transcribed with random hexamers. TCR beta CDR3 was amplified by immunoSEQ multiplex PCR. This amplification extended across 54 Vbeta and 13 Jbeta segments. Each CDR3 protein is one row after TCRdb ran MiXCR on the immunoSEQ multiplex PCR reads. The data show 130,000 or so distinct CDR3 sequences, with about 95% seen just once and 0.095% to 0.14% held by the top ten.

The sample taken for sequencing was CD4+ T cells from PBMCs. This TCR was sampled from a human donor with multiple sclerosis. The chain combines TRBV30 with TRBJ2-5; D gene unclear. The CDR3 nucleotides are TGTGCCTGGAGTCCCCCACTCCAAGAGCCCCAGTACTTC. As protein: CAWSPPLQEPQYF.